The rows below give T cell receptor beta chains drawn from one sample of a study of preoperative IRX-2 immunotherapy in early breast cancer. Assay used: immunoSEQ multiplex PCR; TCRdb lists only in-frame clones, some missing. The table lists over 60,000 clones, roughly 94% of them singletons. Sample acquisition took place from a patient treated with IRX-2 immunotherapy. All receptors come from a human donor with breast cancer. The CDR3 runs from the conserved cysteine through the conserved F or W. The D gene is left open where the match is weak. Clone size is not always given. Where it is, it says once, few, many or a class for expanded clones.

clone size	V gene	D gene	J gene	CDR3 protein	CDR3 DNA
-	TRBV5-4	-	TRBJ1-5	CASSLDGRHQPQHF	TGTGCCAGCAGCTTGGATGGCCGACATCAGCCCCAGCATTTT
once	TRBV7-9	TRBD1	TRBJ1-1	CASSLGIRGRNTEAFF	TGTGCCAGCAGCTTAGGAATTAGGGGGCGAAACACTGAAGCTTTCTTT
once	TRBV5-8	-	TRBJ2-5	CASSLLRETQYF	TGTGCCAGCAGCTTACTGAGAGAGACCCAGTACTTC
once	TRBV18	TRBD1	TRBJ1-1	CASSPPGQGRGDTEAFF	TGTGCCAGTTCCCCACCGGGACAGGGGAGAGGGGACACTGAAGCTTTCTTT
-	TRBV7-6	-	TRBJ1-6	CASSLAPLSNNSPLHF	TGTGCCAGCAGCTTAGCCCCGTTGAGTAATAATTCACCCCTCCACTTT
-	TRBV7-2	-	TRBJ1-4	CASSLGSSPNEKLFF	TGTGCCAGCAGCTTAGGATCCAGCCCTAATGAAAAACTGTTTTTT
-	TRBV11-2	TRBD2	TRBJ2-3	CASSFAPGTSPNPDTQYF	TGTGCCAGCAGCTTCGCACCCGGGACTAGCCCTAACCCAGATACGCAGTATTTT
-	TRBV2	TRBD2	TRBJ2-3	CASSSGTSGASTDTQYF	TGTGCCAGCAGTTCAGGGACTAGCGGGGCTAGCACAGATACGCAGTATTTT
-	TRBV5-4	-	TRBJ1-2	CASSPSGPNYGYTF	TGTGCCAGCAGCCCCTCGGGGCCTAACTATGGCTACACCTTC
-	TRBV7-9	-	TRBJ1-5	CASSLARASNQPQHF	TGTGCCAGCAGCTTAGCGCGGGCAAGTAATCAGCCCCAGCATTTT
-	TRBV5-1	-	TRBJ2-1	CASSTNTGPAEQFF	TGCGCCAGCAGCACCAACACAGGACCAGCAGAGCAGTTCTTC
once	TRBV29-1	TRBD2	TRBJ2-4	CSVEGAGRNIQYF	TGCAGCGTTGAAGGGGCCGGGAGGAACATTCAGTACTTC
-	TRBV18	-	TRBJ1-3	CASSPQIRAGGNTIYF	TGTGCCAGCTCACCACAAATCAGGGCGGGTGGAAACACCATATATTTT
-	TRBV7-3	TRBD2	TRBJ2-3	CASSLTSGTTDTQYF	TGTGCCAGCAGCTTAACTAGCGGGACCACAGATACGCAGTATTTT
-	TRBV6-6	-	TRBJ2-5	CASSYGFFETQYF	TGTGCCAGCAGTTACGGATTCTTTGAGACCCAGTACTTC
-	TRBV5-4	-	TRBJ2-5	CASSLEGRGQETQYF	TGTGCCAGCAGCTTGGAGGGGAGAGGCCAAGAGACCCAGTACTTC
-	TRBV28	TRBD1	TRBJ2-5	CASSFTDREQETQYF	TGTGCCAGCAGTTTCACGGACAGGGAACAAGAGACCCAGTACTTC
-	TRBV4-1	-	TRBJ2-5	CASSQGWPSYQETQYF	TGCGCCAGCAGCCAAGGTTGGCCGTCGTACCAAGAGACCCAGTACTTC
-	TRBV6-6	-	TRBJ2-1	CASSLTTNEQFF	TGTGCCAGCAGCCTTACTACTAATGAGCAGTTCTTC
once	TRBV7-2	-	TRBJ2-7	CASSLGRSYEQYF	TGTGCCAGCAGCTTAGGCAGATCCTACGAGCAGTACTTC